These 5 T cell receptor beta chains were all obtained from the same sample, sequenced in a study of T-cell reconstitution after alpha-beta-depleted transplantation in children. For TCRbeta, the library was prepared with unique molecular identifiers. Using its own MiXCR run on the PCR reads, TCRdb lists one record per CDR3 protein. The table records 100,000 to 120,000 distinct CDR3 sequences, under 13% of them present only once. This specimen was PBMCs from the stem cell graft donor, taken from the stem cell graft. The receptor set was obtained from a human donor who donated a stem cell graft to a child with acute lymphoblastic leukemia.

This clonotype showed up many times. The V call is TRBV19, the J call TRBJ2-1; 8 bases match TRBD1. This CDR3 comprises 16 residues. The J segment lost 8 bases and the V segment lost 5 bases, leaving 14 bases of the junction unmatched. CDR1 is LNHDA and CDR2 is SQIVND in the germline V gene (reference sequence). CDR3 in amino acids: CASSHRQGSRGDEQFF. The CDR3 DNA reads as TGTGCCAGTAGTCACCGACAGGGGAGTAGGGGTGATGAGCAGTTCTTC.

This clonotype was picked up many times. The rearrangement uses TRBV20-1 and TRBJ1-6; D gene ambiguous. The V and J ends lost 6 bases and 8 bases respectively, with 17 bases between them. Germline loops: CDR1 DFQATT, CDR2 SNEGSKA (reference sequence). The CDR3 totals 14 residues. CDR3 DNA sequence: TGCAGTGCGCACGGACGGGAGATTTATTCACCCCTCCACTTT. Translation gives CSAHGREIYSPLHF.

This clonotype came up a few times. The J gene is TRBJ2-5, the V gene TRBV3-1; the match to TRBD2 covers 11 bases. Germline CDR1 and CDR2: LGHDT and YNNKEL (reference sequence). The CDR3 has 18 residues. V lost 3 bases, J lost 5 bases, and 14 bases stayed unmatched. For the CDR3, the DNA is TGTGCCAGCAGCCACGGGACTAGCGGCGCATCCTGGGGGGAGACCCAGTACTTC. This codes for CASSHGTSGASWGETQYF.

This clonotype appeared many times. The genes are TRBV27 and TRBJ2-2; D is undetermined. The CDR3 has 14 amino acids. The germline V and J ends were trimmed by 6 bases and 1 base, with 9 bases remaining between them. Per the germline V gene, CDR1 is MNHEY and CDR2 is SMNVEV (reference sequence). For the CDR3, the DNA is TGTGCCAGCAGAACGACGGGGAACACCGGGGAGCTGTTTTTT. This codes for CASRTTGNTGELFF.

This clonotype showed up many times. V and J are TRBV7-2 and TRBJ2-3, with a possible D match to TRBD2 (6 bases). This CDR3 contains 15 residues. CDR1 is SGHTA and CDR2 is FQGNSA in the germline V gene. The V and J ends lost 1 base and 6 bases respectively, with 14 bases between them. The CDR3 sequence: CASSLERVSLDTQYF. DNA of the CDR3: TGTGCCAGCAGCTTAGAGCGGGTTAGCCTGGATACGCAGTATTTT.